The 9 T cell receptor beta chains in this list originate from one sample, sequenced in a study of blood T cell repertoires in COVID-19. Assay: immunoSEQ multiplex PCR; the TCRdb copy retains only in-frame clones and omits some. The table shows 250,000 to 300,000 clones, with around 92% occurring only once. The sequenced material came from PBMCs or T cells enriched from blood (not recorded which). These receptors were taken from a woman aged 45-59 years who had been exposed to COVID-19.

As regards this clone: Other DNA sequences from this sample encode an identical CDR3 as well. This rearrangement joins TRBV7-2 to TRBJ2-5, with D maybe TRBD2 (5 bases). The CDR3 length is 14 residues. V was cut by 1 base and J by 1 base, with 7 bases left in between. The germline V gene encodes CDR1 SGHTA and CDR2 FQGNSA. DNA for the CDR3: TGTGCCAGCAGCTTAGGAGGGATCCAAGAGACCCAGTACTTC. Residues: CASSLGGIQETQYF.

The rearrangement joins TRBV19 to TRBJ2-3; 14 nucleotides match TRBD2. Trimming removed 5 bases from V and 1 base from J; junction bases left unmatched: 5. The CDR3 spans 17 residues. CDR1 and CDR2 from the germline V gene are LNHDA and SQIVND (reference sequence). For the CDR3, the DNA is TGTGCCAGTAGTCGGACTAGCGGGGGGCCAGGCACAGATACGCAGTATTTT. It encodes CASSRTSGGPGTDTQYF.

This clone was detected a few times. This rearrangement joins TRBV28 to TRBJ2-7, with D possibly being TRBD1 (6 bases). The CDR3 extends over 15 amino acids. Germline V lookup: CDR1 MDHEN, CDR2 SYDVKM. The V end lost 5 bases, the J end lost 1 base, and 15 bases lay between the germline ends. In DNA, the CDR3 is TGTGCCAGCAGTCTGCCCCTTACAGGGTCCTACGAGCAGTACTTC. Its protein is CASSLPLTGSYEQYF.

This clone was found once. The chain employs TRBV10-3 and TRBJ1-1, with TRBD1 as a possible D gene (6 bases). V was clipped by 6 bases and J by 3 bases, with 14 bases between them. CDR3 length equals 14 residues. From germline, CDR1 is ENHRY and CDR2 SYGVKD. The CDR3 spells CAISPQGRDTEAFF. The CDR3 region has the DNA TGTGCCATCAGCCCACAGGGTCGGGACACTGAAGCTTTCTTT.

The chain is built from TRBV2 and TRBJ2-2; a possible D gene is TRBD1 (7 bases). This CDR3 has 15 amino acids. V was shortened by 5 bases and J by 4 bases, with 14 bases between the two germline ends. Germline CDR1 reads SNHLY; CDR2 reads FYNNEI. The CDR3 DNA is TGTGCCAGCAGTCTACAGGGGCGGGGCACCGGGGAGCTGTTTTTT. Its protein is CASSLQGRGTGELFF.

The rearrangement uses TRBV7-8 and TRBJ2-3, with a possible D match to TRBD1 (6 bases). Germline lookup yields CDR1 SGHVS and CDR2 FQNEAQ. The CDR3 is 17 residues long. The V end was cut by 3 bases, the J end by 0 bases, with 16 bases between. The CDR3 loop is CASSLNGGGGSTDTQYF. CDR3 bases: TGTGCCAGCAGCTTGAATGGGGGCGGCGGGAGCACAGATACGCAGTATTTT.

The chain uses TRBV23-1 and TRBJ1-3; 7 nucleotides line up with TRBD1. TRBV23-1 is an ORF, and what it does is uncertain. The CDR3 contains 16 residues. With V trimmed by 9 bases and J by 3 bases, 14 bases remained unmatched. For the CDR3, the DNA is TGCGCCAGTCCTAGGAGGGACAGCGATAGTGGAAACACCATATATTTT. The encoded protein is CASPRRDSDSGNTIYF.

This clone appeared a few times. The V call is TRBV5-1, the J call TRBJ1-3; D unresolved. V was pared by 7 bases and J by 4 bases, with 15 bases between. This CDR3 has 14 residues. Per the germline V gene, CDR1 is SGHRS and CDR2 is YFSETQ. CDR3 bases: TGCGCCAGCTCCGACACCCGCTCCGGAAACACCATATATTTT. Its translation is CASSDTRSGNTIYF. Together with reference TRBV5-1 and TRBJ1-3, the CDR3 gives the full variable domain: KAGVTQTPRYLIKTRGQQVTLSCSPISGHRSVSWYQQTPGQGLQFLFEYFSETQRNKGNFPGRFSGRQFSNSRSEMNVSTLELGDSALYLCASSDTRSGNTIYFGEGSWLTVV.

The CDR3 sequence: CATSSDGTGSKISNQPQHF. The CDR3, as DNA: TGTGCCACCAGCAGTGATGGGACAGGCTCTAAAATTAGCAATCAGCCCCAGCATTTT. The gene calls are TRBV15 and TRBJ1-5; 8 bases map to TRBD1. J lost 0 bases, V lost 3 bases, and 13 bases had no gene match. The CDR3 runs to 19 residues. In germline, CDR1 is LNHNV, CDR2 YYDKDF (reference sequence).